The 26 T cell receptor beta chains presented below share a single source sample, sequenced in a study of OX40 agonist ivuxolimab in advanced cancers. Library preparation used the immunoSEQ multiplex PCR assay. In its TCRdb copy, this immuneACCESS table keeps in-frame sequences only and misses some clones. Where compared with another copy, unresolved V genes explain less than half of these, and the others have no known cause. For this sample the table gives about 86,000 clones, of which around 90% were detected only once. Roughly 1.4% of the sample is taken by the ten largest. The source was CD4+ or CD8+ T cells sorted from blood, collected in a trial of the OX40 agonist ivuxolimab. All receptors come from an adult with an advanced solid tumor such as melanoma, head and neck, liver or kidney cancer.

The chain couples TRBV4-2 to TRBJ2-1; 8 bases match TRBD1. CDR3 length: 15 amino acids. Germline V gives CDR1 LGHNA, CDR2 YNFKEQ. Trimming removed 0 bases from V and 4 bases from J; junction bases left unmatched: 2. The CDR3 spells CASSQEGQAYNEQFF. Here the CDR3 DNA reads TGTGCCAGCAGCCAAGAGGGACAGGCTTACAATGAGCAGTTCTTC.

The chain combines TRBV2 with TRBJ2-5; D possibly uses TRBD1 or TRBD2 (5 bases each). V lost 4 bases to trimming and J lost 5 bases, with 11 bases between them. In germline, CDR1 is SNHLY, CDR2 FYNNEI. CDR3 length: 13 amino acids. The CDR3 region is CASSGGIGETQYF. In nucleotides, the CDR3 is TGTGCCAGCAGTGGGGGGATCGGGGAGACCCAGTACTTC.

The chain couples TRBV10-3 to TRBJ2-2; D remains unclear. Germline CDR1 reads ENHRY; CDR2 reads SYGVKD. CDR3 length: 15 residues. The V and J ends lost 0 bases and 0 bases respectively, with 5 bases between them. Here the CDR3 reads CAISESATNTGELFF. The CDR3 nucleotides read TGTGCCATCAGTGAGTCGGCCACGAACACCGGGGAGCTGTTTTTT.

The V gene is TRBV2, the J gene TRBJ1-6; D not certain. The CDR3 is 14 residues long. The germline V gene has CDR1 SNHLY and CDR2 FYNNEI. Trimming removed 1 base at V and 7 bases at J, with 8 bases between. The DNA of the CDR3 is TGTGCCAGCAGTGAAGGCCAATGGAATTCACCCCTCCACTTT. This translates into CASSEGQWNSPLHF.

About this clone: One end of the junction is discordant with germline, which a read error may explain. The rearrangement uses TRBV7-7 and TRBJ2-1, with TRBD2 identical over 11 bases. Per germline, CDR1 SSHAT and CDR2 FNYEAQ (reference sequence). There are 16 residues in the CDR3. The CDR3 sequence: CASSLALAGVLGEQFF. CDR3 sequence (DNA): TGTGCTAGCAGCTTAGCACTAGCGGGGGTGTTAGGGGAGCAGTTCTTC.

CDR3 sequence reads: CASSLYGQGLDEQFF. The CDR3, as DNA: TGTGCCAGCAGTTTATACGGACAGGGGTTGGATGAGCAGTTCTTC. The J gene is TRBJ2-1, the V gene TRBV28, with 9 bases identical to TRBD1. This CDR3 is 15 amino acids long. V shed 1 base, J shed 8 bases, and the junction held 6 bases outside the gene matches. Germline V lookup: CDR1 MDHEN, CDR2 SYDVKM.

This chain connects TRBV19 to TRBJ2-5, with D hard to call. V gave up 5 bases and J gave up 3 bases, with 10 bases separating them. This CDR3 contains 13 residues. Germline CDR1 is LNHDA and CDR2 is SQIVND (reference sequence). The CDR3: CASSGKRKETQYF. The CDR3 DNA is TGTGCCAGTAGTGGTAAGAGAAAAGAGACCCAGTACTTC.

This rearrangement joins TRBV7-3 to TRBJ1-2, with 9 bases aligning to TRBD1. The germline V gene encodes CDR1 SGHTA and CDR2 FQGTGA. The CDR3 consists of 18 residues. J lost 3 bases, V lost 1 base, and 12 bases had no gene match. The DNA of the CDR3 is TGTGCCAGCAGCTTAAGGGGGACAGGGCTTATAGGAGACTATGGCTACACCTTC. It encodes CASSLRGTGLIGDYGYTF. The complete variable domain, with remaining parts taken from reference TRBV7-3 and TRBJ1-2, reads GAGVSQTPSNKVTEKGKYVELRCDPISGHTALYWYRQSLGQGPEFLIYFQGTGAADDSGLPNDRFFAVRPEGSVSTLKIQRTERGDSAVYLCASSLRGTGLIGDYGYTFGSGTRLTVV.

In this sample, this clone turned up once. The chain uses TRBV7-9 and TRBJ1-1; unclear D gene. CDR1 SEHNR and CDR2 FQNEAQ come from the germline V gene (reference sequence). The CDR3 is 12 amino acids. Trimming removed 2 bases at V and 5 bases at J, with 6 bases between. CDR3 in DNA: TGTGCCAGCAGCTTATTAGGGACTGAAGCTTTCTTT. As protein: CASSLLGTEAFF. Full variable domain (outside the CDR3, taken from reference TRBV7-9 and TRBJ1-1): DTGVSQNPRHKITKRGQNVTFRCDPISEHNRLYWYRQTLGQGPEFLTYFQNEAQLEKSRLLSDRFSAERPKGSFSTLEIQRTEQGDSAMYLCASSLLGTEAFFGQGTRLTVV.

The genes are TRBV11-2 and TRBJ2-1, with D possibly matching TRBD2 (5 bases). This CDR3 has 15 amino acids. V was cut by 0 bases and J by 10 bases, with 16 bases left in between. Germline lookup yields CDR1 SGHAT and CDR2 FQNNGV. The CDR3 nucleotides read TGTGCCAGCAGCTTAGATCGTAGCCCTAGCAGAGAGCAGTTCTTC. Encoded protein: CASSLDRSPSREQFF.

The chain couples TRBV7-8 to TRBJ2-3; D gene uncertain. The V and J ends lost 6 bases and 2 bases respectively, with 12 bases between them. Germline lookup yields CDR1 SGHVS and CDR2 FQNEAQ. The CDR3 runs 14 residues. The DNA for the CDR3 is TGTGCCAGCAGTCCTAGGTCCGACACAGATACGCAGTATTTT. Translating it yields CASSPRSDTDTQYF.

J is TRBJ2-7 and V is TRBV19; D is possibly TRBD2 (6 bases). The CDR3 runs 14 residues. The germline V gene encodes CDR1 LNHDA and CDR2 SQIVND (reference sequence). V lost 3 bases, J lost 6 bases, and 15 bases lay in between. CDR3 DNA: TGTGCCAGTAGTATGGGCTCCGGGGAGGCCGAGCAGTACTTC. This translates into CASSMGSGEAEQYF.

The V and J genes are TRBV29-1 and TRBJ2-1, with 11 bases fitting TRBD2. The trim removed 3 bases at V and 8 bases at J, leaving 6 bases unmatched. Germline assignment: CDR1 SQVTM and CDR2 ANQGSEA. This CDR3 region has 14 residues. CDR3 amino acids: CSVDGTSGEDEQFF. The CDR3 bases are TGCAGCGTTGATGGGACTAGCGGTGAGGATGAGCAGTTCTTC.

This clone occurred once. This sequence joins TRBV11-2 and TRBJ2-7, with unresolved D. The CDR3 is made up of 17 amino acids. Deletions cut 3 bases from V and 0 bases from J, with 18 bases between. Germline lookup yields CDR1 SGHAT and CDR2 FQNNGV. CDR3 bases: TGTGCCAGCAGCTTCGACCTAGGGTTAGATAACTCCTACGAGCAGTACTTC. It encodes CASSFDLGLDNSYEQYF.

This clone was counted between two and nine times. The rearrangement joins TRBV5-4 to TRBJ2-5; a possible D gene is TRBD1 (6 bases). The CDR3 extends over 14 amino acids. CDR1 and CDR2 from the germline V gene are SGHNT and YYREEE (reference sequence). V shed 4 bases and J shed 4 bases, with 14 bases lying between them. CDR3 in amino acids: CASSLSQGAETQYF. Here the CDR3 DNA reads TGTGCCAGCAGCCTCTCACAGGGTGCAGAGACCCAGTACTTC. The full variable domain, with the rest looked up from reference TRBV5-4 and TRBJ2-5, is ETGVTQSPTHLIKTRGQQVTLRCSSQSGHNTVSWYQQALGQGPQFIFQYYREEENGRGNFPPRFSGLQFPNYSSELNVNALELDDSALYLCASSLSQGAETQYFGPGTRLLVL.

This clone has a handful of counts. The chain combines TRBV18 with TRBJ1-6; D might be TRBD1 (5 bases). The V end lost 4 bases, the J end lost 4 bases, and 8 bases lay between the germline ends. The CDR3 has 14 amino acids. Germline V gene data show CDR1 as KGHSH and CDR2 as LQKENI. CDR3 coding DNA: TGTGCCAGCTCACGGGGACTGTATAATTCACCCCTCCACTTT. This codes for CASSRGLYNSPLHF. Drawing the rest from reference TRBV18 and TRBJ1-6, the complete variable domain is NAGVMQNPRHLVRRRGQEARLRCSPMKGHSHVYWYRQLPEEGLKFMVYLQKENIIDESGMPKERFSAEFPKEGPSILRIQQVVRGDSAAYFCASSRGLYNSPLHFGNGTRLTVT.

The rearrangement joins TRBV5-1 to TRBJ1-3; TRBD1 is a possible D gene (5 bases). V lost 4 bases and J lost 4, with 18 bases in between. The CDR3 spans 16 residues. Germline CDR1 and CDR2: SGHRS and YFSETQ. The CDR3 is CASSGLTGYGGNTIYF. Written as DNA, the CDR3 is TGCGCCAGCAGCGGGCTTACAGGATACGGCGGAAACACCATATATTTT. The full variable domain, with the rest looked up from reference TRBV5-1 and TRBJ1-3, is KAGVTQTPRYLIKTRGQQVTLSCSPISGHRSVSWYQQTPGQGLQFLFEYFSETQRNKGNFPGRFSGRQFSNSRSEMNVSTLELGDSALYLCASSGLTGYGGNTIYFGEGSWLTVV.

This chain uses TRBV6-4 with TRBJ1-6; D might be TRBD1 (5 bases). The length of the CDR3 is 14 residues. The V gene lost 5 bases and the J gene lost 4 bases, with 9 bases spanning the gap. Looked up from germline, CDR1 is MRHNA and CDR2 is SNTAGT. CDR3 DNA sequence: TGTGCCAGCAGTCTCGACAGTTATAATTCACCCCTCCACTTT. Translating gives CASSLDSYNSPLHF.

This clone has just a few counts. The chain carries TRBV4-2 and TRBJ2-3; a possible D gene is TRBD1 (6 bases). Looked up from germline, CDR1 is LGHNA and CDR2 is YNFKEQ. Trimming stripped 4 bases from V and 3 bases from J, with 11 bases between. The CDR3 totals 14 residues. CDR3 DNA sequence: TGTGCCAGCAGCCGGGAGCAGGGGACAGATACGCAGTATTTT. Amino acids: CASSREQGTDTQYF.

This clone was seen only once. The chain employs TRBV2 and TRBJ2-3; possible D gene TRBD1, 6 bases. Per germline, CDR1 SNHLY and CDR2 FYNNEI. The CDR3 covers 12 residues. Trimming stripped 3 bases from V and 7 bases from J, with 8 bases between. The CDR3 nucleotides read TGTGCCAGCAGTGATGGGGGCAATACGCAGTATTTT. It codes for CASSDGGNTQYF.

The J gene is TRBJ1-1, the V gene TRBV19; no reliable D call. V lost 10 bases and J 2 bases, leaving 11 bases between the germline ends. CDR1 is LNHDA and CDR2 is SQIVND in the germline V gene (reference sequence). CDR3 size: 12 residues. The CDR3 protein is CATRKANTEAFF. The CDR3 coding sequence is TGTGCCACCAGAAAAGCTAACACTGAAGCTTTCTTT.

This chain links TRBV7-2 with TRBJ2-5; 10 bases align to TRBD2. V gave up 2 bases and J gave up 4 bases; unmatched junction bases: 7. CDR3 size: 16 residues. Germline V lookup: CDR1 SGHTA, CDR2 FQGNSA. The CDR3 reads CASSLLVAGGGETQYF. Here the CDR3 DNA reads TGTGCCAGCAGCTTACTGGTAGCGGGGGGAGGAGAGACCCAGTACTTC. The full variable domain, completed using reference TRBV7-2 and TRBJ2-5, is GAGVSQSPSNKVTEKGKDVELRCDPISGHTALYWYRQSLGQGLEFLIYFQGNSAPDKSGLPSDRFSAERTGGSVSTLTIQRTQQEDSAVYLCASSLLVAGGGETQYFGPGTRLLVL.

This CDR3 reads CASSLLGQVEETQYF. The CDR3 nucleotides read TGTGCCAGCAGCTTACTAGGACAGGTCGAAGAGACCCAGTACTTC. This rearrangement joins TRBV7-2 to TRBJ2-5; 7 nucleotides match TRBD1. Trimming removed 2 bases from V and 3 bases from J; junction bases left unmatched: 6. CDR3 size: 15 residues. Germline CDR1 and CDR2: SGHTA and FQGNSA.

V is TRBV7-9 and J is TRBJ2-3; 12 nucleotides match TRBD1. Germline assignment: CDR1 SEHNR and CDR2 FQNEAQ (reference sequence). J gave up 5 bases and V 5 bases, and 8 bases lay outside the gene matches. The CDR3 contains 16 residues. The CDR3 sequence is CASSLRGQGARDTQYF. Here the CDR3 DNA reads TGTGCCAGCAGCCTGCGGGGACAGGGGGCAAGAGATACGCAGTATTTT. Full variable domain (missing parts from reference TRBV7-9 and TRBJ2-3): DTGVSQNPRHKITKRGQNVTFRCDPISEHNRLYWYRQTLGQGPEFLTYFQNEAQLEKSRLLSDRFSAERPKGSFSTLEIQRTEQGDSAMYLCASSLRGQGARDTQYFGPGTRLTVL.

This clone occurred once. The chain employs TRBV9 and TRBJ2-2; D is undetermined. Germline CDR1 and CDR2: SGDLS and YYNGEE. V was clipped by 3 bases and J by 0 bases, with 15 bases between them. CDR3 length: 17 amino acids. In DNA, the CDR3 is TGTGCCAGCAGCGGCCGGCTCGGGCAGACGAACACCGGGGAGCTGTTTTTT. It encodes CASSGRLGQTNTGELFF.

V is TRBV5-6 and J is TRBJ2-1, with D uncertain. The CDR3 contains 19 residues. Trimming cost V 0 bases and J 1 base, with 20 bases left between them. Germline V gene sequence: CDR1 SGHDT, CDR2 YYEEEE. CDR3 nucleotide sequence: TGTGCCAGCAGCTTGGAGGGTGTGCAGAGGCGATTTTCCTACAATGAGCAGTTCTTC. This translates into CASSLEGVQRRFSYNEQFF.